One sample yielded the 25 T cell receptor beta chains listed below, sequenced in a study of vaccination effects on CD4 cells after COVID-19. These receptors lack a known antigen. Sequencing was performed with immunoSEQ multiplex PCR; in TCRdb, only in-frame clones are kept and a portion is missing. This table has approximately 74,000 clones, over 65% appearing once. Isolation of CD4+ T cells took place after nine to ten days of culture. Each participant was administered two doses of either the BNT162b2 or the mRNA-1273 vaccine. The material sequenced was CD4+ T cells from PBMCs cultured without peptide, taken after COVID-19 vaccination. All receptors derive from a human donor who received a COVID-19 vaccine.

The chain uses TRBV9 and TRBJ1-1; D gene ambiguous. The CDR3 length is 13 residues. CDR1 is SGDLS and CDR2 is YYNGEE in the germline V gene. Trimming removed 0 bases from V and 7 bases from J, with 10 bases in between. CDR3 in DNA: TGTGCCAGCAGCGTAGAAGGAAAAGGTGAAGCTTTCTTT. It codes for CASSVEGKGEAFF.

The rearrangement links TRBV6-2 or TRBV6-3 to TRBJ1-1; D is ambiguous. V was pared by 2 bases and J by 1 base, with 14 bases between. In germline, CDR1 is MNHEY, CDR2 SVGEGT. The CDR3 has 16 amino acids. CDR3 DNA: TGTGCCAGCAGTTACGGCCGGTGGAGGGCGAACACTGAAGCTTTCTTT. Protein: CASSYGRWRANTEAFF.

This clone is a singleton in its sample. J is TRBJ1-1 and V is TRBV5-6; 7 bases map to TRBD1. From germline, CDR1 is SGHDT and CDR2 YYEEEE. The CDR3 has 13 amino acids. V was clipped by 4 bases and J by 1 base; unmatched bases: 1. CDR3 residues: CASSDRANTEAFF. The CDR3 DNA follows: TGTGCCAGCAGCGACAGGGCGAACACTGAAGCTTTCTTT.

This chain joins TRBV21-1 and TRBJ1-1. TRBV21-1 is given as a pseudogene. The CDR3 runs to 14 residues. Here the CDR3 DNA reads TGTGCCAGCAGCGAGGTCAGACCGAACACTGAAGCTTTCTTT. Residues: CASSEVRPNTEAFF.

The chain employs TRBV5-1 and TRBJ2-7; D is unresolved. Deletions cut 3 bases from V and 6 bases from J, with 16 bases between. The CDR3 totals 14 residues. From germline, CDR1 is SGHRS and CDR2 YFSETQ. Here the CDR3 reads CASSSGSGTGEQYV. For the CDR3, the DNA is TGCGCCAGCAGCTCAGGCTCAGGCACGGGCGAGCAGTACGTC.

The V call is TRBV5-1, the J call TRBJ1-2; no clear D. Germline V gene sequence: CDR1 SGHRS, CDR2 YFSETQ. This CDR3 contains 12 residues. Trimming cost V 3 bases and J 5 bases, with 8 bases left between them. The DNA of the CDR3 is TGCGCCAGCAGCTCGATCGGTTATGGCTACACCTTC. Translation gives CASSSIGYGYTF.

The chain couples TRBV5-1 to TRBJ2-5; possibly TRBD2 for D (6 bases). Between the trimmed V and J ends, which lost 4 bases and 5 bases, there was a span of 15 bases. Germline V CDR1 and CDR2: SGHRS, YFSETQ. This CDR3 contains 14 residues. The CDR3, as DNA: TGCGCCAGCAGCCAATCTGGTGGGGGGGAGACCCAGTACTTC. This translates into CASSQSGGGETQYF.

V and J are TRBV7-2 and TRBJ2-1; 7 bases are a match to TRBD1. CDR1 is SGHTA, CDR2 FQGNSA, per germline. The V segment lost 7 bases and the J segment 0 bases; nucleotides outside the gene matches: 9. The length of the CDR3 is 16 residues. The CDR3 loop reads CASNRGQALSYNEQFF. CDR3 DNA: TGTGCCAGCAACCGCGGACAGGCCCTCTCCTACAATGAGCAGTTCTTC.

This chain joins TRBV12-3 or TRBV12-4 and TRBJ2-3; the D is unclear. With 6 bases removed from V and 2 bases from J, the gap between germline ends came to 6 bases. The CDR3 loop spans 12 amino acids. The CDR3 here is CASSRTTDTQYF. CDR3 nucleotides: TGTGCCAGCAGCCGGACCACAGATACGCAGTATTTT.

This clone is medium-sized. The chain links TRBV19 to TRBJ1-1, with TRBD1 as a possible D gene (6 bases). V was trimmed by 9 bases and J by 4 bases, leaving 21 bases between them. The CDR3 has 15 amino acids. CDR1 LNHDA and CDR2 SQIVND come from the germline V gene (reference sequence). The CDR3, as DNA: TGTGCCAGCGGGGTACTGGGGGCGAGAGGCACTGAAGCTTTCTTT. Protein sequence: CASGVLGARGTEAFF.

J is TRBJ2-2 and V is TRBV5-4; no clear D gene. V was pared by 1 base and J by 0 bases, with 10 bases between. Germline CDR1 reads SGHNT; CDR2 reads YYREEE (reference sequence). The CDR3 has 16 residues. The CDR3 is CASSLRAGSNTGELFF. CDR3 sequence (DNA): TGTGCCAGCAGCTTGCGGGCAGGTTCGAACACCGGGGAGCTGTTTTTT.

The chain links TRBV9 to TRBJ2-4; 8 bases fit TRBD1. The trim removed 4 bases at V and 3 bases at J, leaving 12 bases unmatched. The CDR3 contains 17 residues. Germline CDR1 SGDLS, CDR2 YYNGEE. The CDR3 DNA reads as TGTGCCAGCAGCCCCCAAGGAGACAGGGGAAGCAAAAACATTCAGTACTTC. Translation: CASSPQGDRGSKNIQYF.

The rearrangement joins TRBV10-2 to TRBJ1-5; the D is unclear. CDR3 size: 14 residues. Germline CDR1 reads WSHSY; CDR2 reads SAAADI. V lost 8 bases to trimming and J lost 4 bases, with 15 bases between them. This CDR3 reads CASGGRQTNQPQHF. Written as DNA, the CDR3 is TGCGCCAGCGGCGGACGGCAGACAAATCAGCCCCAGCATTTT.

The chain links TRBV5-1 to TRBJ1-1; TRBD1 aligns across 8 bases. V trimming: 2 bases; J trimming: 1 base; junction bases outside the gene matches: 7. The V gene's germline CDR1 is SGHRS and CDR2 YFSETQ. CDR3 length: 16 residues. CDR3 protein: CASSFLPGQGNTEAFF. The CDR3 DNA reads as TGCGCCAGCAGCTTCCTACCCGGACAGGGGAACACTGAAGCTTTCTTT.

The V and J genes are TRBV24-1 and TRBJ2-1; D gene uncertain. V dropped 9 bases and J dropped 6 bases, with 17 bases sitting between them. Germline loops: CDR1 KGHDR, CDR2 SFDVKD. CDR3 size: 14 residues. CDR3 DNA sequence: TGTGCCACCGGTTCGTTGTTTCCCCCCAATGAGCAGTTCTTC. This sequence encodes CATGSLFPPNEQFF.

The chain uses TRBV9 and TRBJ2-5, with TRBD2 identical over 9 bases. The CDR3 totals 15 residues. V was pared by 2 bases and J by 1 base, with 3 bases of the junction left unmatched. The V gene's germline CDR1 is SGDLS and CDR2 YYNGEE. The CDR3 here is CASSVSGGFQETQYF. The DNA of the CDR3 is TGTGCCAGCAGCGTTAGCGGGGGATTCCAAGAGACCCAGTACTTC.

The CDR3 sequence: CASSFTGANTDTQYF. CDR3 DNA: TGTGCCAGCAGCTTTACAGGGGCTAACACAGATACGCAGTATTTT. The rearrangement uses TRBV7-2 and TRBJ2-3; 7 bases map to TRBD1. This CDR3 has 15 amino acids. With 3 bases clipped from V and 2 bases from J, the junction kept 5 bases outside the gene matches. The germline V gene has CDR1 SGHTA and CDR2 FQGNSA.

The rearrangement links TRBV24-1 to TRBJ2-1; the D gene could be TRBD1 or TRBD2 (6 bases each). CDR3 length equals 15 residues. Germline V gene lookup returns CDR1 KGHDR and CDR2 SFDVKD. The V and J ends lost 5 bases and 3 bases respectively, with 13 bases between them. CDR3 region: CATSVRGASYNEQFF. In nucleotides, the CDR3 is TGTGCCACCAGTGTAAGGGGGGCGAGCTACAATGAGCAGTTCTTC.

This sequence joins TRBV24-1 and TRBJ2-1; TRBD1 or TRBD2 may be the D gene (7 bases each). Trimming pared 9 bases from V and 6 bases from J, leaving 20 bases between. The CDR3 extends over 15 amino acids. Germline-derived CDR1 and CDR2 are KGHDR and SFDVKD. CDR3 loop: CATGEGEGAGNEQFF. For the CDR3, the DNA is TGTGCCACCGGGGAGGGCGAGGGGGCCGGCAATGAGCAGTTCTTC.

V is TRBV27 and J is TRBJ2-2; D might be TRBD2 (5 bases). CDR3 length equals 16 residues. Trimming shortened V by 5 bases and J by 6 bases, and 19 bases separated the two germline ends. Germline values: CDR1 MNHEY, CDR2 SMNVEV (reference sequence). In DNA, the CDR3 is TGTGCCAGCAGTCCGAAGCCGGGATTCCCCTCCGGGGAGCTGTTTTTT. It translates to CASSPKPGFPSGELFF.

This chain connects TRBV2 to TRBJ1-5; TRBD1 might be the D (5 bases). V was clipped by 7 bases and J by 7 bases, with 11 bases between them. Germline V lookup: CDR1 SNHLY, CDR2 FYNNEI. CDR3 size: 12 residues. CDR3 residues: CASNAGLQPQHF. The DNA for the CDR3 is TGTGCCAGCAATGCAGGGTTGCAGCCCCAGCATTTT.

The V gene is TRBV14, the J gene TRBJ1-3, with a tentative D call TRBD1 (5 bases). CDR1 is SGHDN and CDR2 is FVKESK in the germline V gene. V was trimmed by 5 bases and J by 4 bases, leaving 12 bases between them. This CDR3 region has 14 residues. The CDR3 DNA is TGTGCCAGCAGCTTCAGGGTGCACGGAAACACCATATATTTT. Its protein is CASSFRVHGNTIYF.

This chain links TRBV7-2 with TRBJ1-3; perhaps TRBD1 as D (5 bases). CDR1 is SGHTA, CDR2 FQGNSA, per germline. V was pared by 8 bases and J by 0 bases, with 5 bases between. This CDR3 has 12 amino acids. In DNA, the CDR3 is TGTGCCAGCGGGGGCTCTGGAAACACCATATATTTT. It is translated as CASGGSGNTIYF. Full variable domain (missing parts from reference TRBV7-2 and TRBJ1-3): GAGVSQSPSNKVTEKGKDVELRCDPISGHTALYWYRQSLGQGLEFLIYFQGNSAPDKSGLPSDRFSAERTGGSVSTLTIQRTQQEDSAVYLCASGGSGNTIYFGEGSWLTVV.

The gene calls are TRBV6-1 and TRBJ2-3; D is uncertain. Germline V lookup: CDR1 MNHNS, CDR2 SASEGT. V gave up 2 bases and J gave up 0 bases, with 6 bases separating them. The CDR3 sequence is 14 residues long. CDR3 region: CASSEQHSTDTQYF. The CDR3 nucleotides read TGTGCCAGCAGTGAACAACACAGCACAGATACGCAGTATTTT.

The gene calls are TRBV19 and TRBJ1-2; 7 bases are a match to TRBD1. The CDR3 runs 15 residues. Germline loops: CDR1 LNHDA, CDR2 SQIVND (reference sequence). V shed 2 bases and J 7 bases; nucleotides not matched to a gene: 10. In DNA, the CDR3 is TGTGCCAGTAGTATATCTCGGGGACAGACCCGTGGCTACACCTTC. Translating it yields CASSISRGQTRGYTF.